The 20 T cell receptor beta chains below all came from one sample that was sequenced in a study of cytomegalovirus exposure and HLA in healthy donors. Primers: 60 Vbeta forward and 13 Jbeta reverse. The table came from immunoSEQ multiplex PCR; TCRdb's copy has only in-frame clones and leaves some out. The sample lists 75,000 to 100,000 clones, 65% to 75% occurring once. What was sequenced was PBMCs. Every receptor here comes from a woman between 65 and 79 years old in good health and CMV-seropositive.

This clone was seen a handful of times. The chain joins TRBV5-4 to TRBJ2-6; 9 positions match TRBD1. Germline assignment: CDR1 SGHNT and CDR2 YYREEE (reference sequence). CDR3 length equals 15 residues. The V gene end was trimmed by 3 bases and the J gene end by 10 bases; junction bases not matched to a gene: 8. The DNA of the CDR3 is TGTGCCAGCAGCTACCCGGGACAGGGCTTTAACGTCCTGACTTTC. It translates to CASSYPGQGFNVLTF. Full variable domain (missing parts from reference TRBV5-4 and TRBJ2-6): ETGVTQSPTHLIKTRGQQVTLRCSSQSGHNTVSWYQQALGQGPQFIFQYYREEENGRGNFPPRFSGLQFPNYSSELNVNALELDDSALYLCASSYPGQGFNVLTFGAGSRLTVL.

The chain combines TRBV4-2 with TRBJ2-3, with TRBD2 matching over 12 bases. Germline V gene lookup returns CDR1 LGHNA and CDR2 YNFKEQ. V gave up 5 bases and J gave up 5 bases; unmatched junction bases: 8. There are 16 residues in the CDR3. CDR3: CASSSRLAGAVDTQYF. The CDR3 coding sequence is TGTGCCAGCAGCTCGAGACTAGCGGGAGCGGTAGATACGCAGTATTTT.

The rearrangement uses TRBV5-1 and TRBJ2-5, with 7 bases identical to TRBD1. Looked up from germline, CDR1 is SGHRS and CDR2 is YFSETQ. J gave up 1 base and V 5 bases, and 14 bases lay outside the gene matches. The CDR3 totals 17 residues. The CDR3 loop is CASRYARGTVPQETQYF. CDR3 nucleotide sequence: TGCGCCAGCAGATACGCCAGGGGGACGGTTCCCCAAGAGACCCAGTACTTC.

The chain is built from TRBV6-4 and TRBJ2-5; tentatively, D is TRBD1 (7 bases). Trimming shortened V by 2 bases and J by 9 bases, and 22 bases separated the two germline ends. Germline V gene data show CDR1 as MRHNA and CDR2 as SNTAGT. The length of the CDR3 is 16 residues. As DNA, the CDR3 is TGTGCCAGCAGTGACAACTCCGCGGGGACAGCCGGGCCCCAGTACTTC. The encoded protein is CASSDNSAGTAGPQYF.

This chain joins TRBV2 and TRBJ1-4, with 8 bases matching TRBD1. From germline, CDR1 is SNHLY and CDR2 FYNNEI. CDR3 length: 13 amino acids. Trimming removed 7 bases from V and 8 bases from J; junction bases left unmatched: 6. The DNA of the CDR3 is TGTGCCAGCACCAGGACAGGGCGAGAAAAACTGTTTTTT. This codes for CASTRTGREKLFF.

The chain carries TRBV15 and TRBJ2-1; TRBD2 matches 15 bases. V trimming: 1 base; J trimming: 2 bases; junction bases outside the gene matches: 0. The CDR3 is 17 amino acids. CDR1 and CDR2 (germline): LNHNV, YYDKDF (reference sequence). CDR3 DNA: TGTGCCACCAGCAGAGGGACTAGCGGGGGGGCCTACAATGAGCAGTTCTTC. It is translated as CATSRGTSGGAYNEQFF.

The chain employs TRBV5-4 and TRBJ1-1, with D possibly being TRBD1 (6 bases). The CDR3 sequence is 13 residues long. The V and J ends lost 4 bases and 1 base respectively, with 8 bases between them. Per the germline V gene, CDR1 is SGHNT and CDR2 is YYREEE (reference sequence). The CDR3 DNA is TGTGCCAGCAGCCAGGACAGGAACACTGAAGCTTTCTTT. It is translated as CASSQDRNTEAFF.

V gene TRBV10-3 combines with J gene TRBJ2-3; 14 nucleotides line up with TRBD2. The V segment lost 3 bases and the J segment 1 base; nucleotides outside the gene matches: 6. CDR1 and CDR2 from the germline V gene are ENHRY and SYGVKD. The CDR3 sequence is 18 residues long. CDR3 sequence (DNA): TGTGCCATCAGTGAAGCCGGGACTAGCGGGAGCGGCACAGATACGCAGTATTTT. Translation gives CAISEAGTSGSGTDTQYF.

The V call is TRBV7-3, the J call TRBJ1-2; 8 positions match TRBD1. Germline assignment: CDR1 SGHTA and CDR2 FQGTGA. V gave up 2 bases and J gave up 8 bases; unmatched junction bases: 7. The CDR3 has 14 amino acids. The CDR3 sequence is CASSLYQGAEGYTF. In DNA, the CDR3 is TGTGCCAGCAGCTTATACCAGGGGGCGGAAGGCTACACCTTC.

This clone showed up just a few times. The V and J genes are TRBV5-6 and TRBJ1-4; 7 nucleotides line up with TRBD1. The germline gives CDR1 SGHDT, CDR2 YYEEEE. Unmatched junction bases numbered 6, after V lost 3 bases and J lost 4 bases. The CDR3 totals 15 residues. This CDR3 reads CASSSNRGLNEKLFF. Written as DNA, the CDR3 is TGTGCCAGCAGCTCCAACAGGGGACTTAATGAAAAACTGTTTTTT.

The chain uses TRBV5-1 and TRBJ1-4, with TRBD1 matching over 10 bases. V trimming: 3 bases; J trimming: 8 bases; junction bases outside the gene matches: 4. Germline CDR1 reads SGHRS; CDR2 reads YFSETQ. This CDR3 has 14 residues. The CDR3 DNA reads as TGCGCCAGCAGCTGGGACAGGGGAGGAGAAAAACTGTTTTTT. This translates into CASSWDRGGEKLFF. The variable domain in full, with the rest retrieved from reference TRBV5-1 and TRBJ1-4, is KAGVTQTPRYLIKTRGQQVTLSCSPISGHRSVSWYQQTPGQGLQFLFEYFSETQRNKGNFPGRFSGRQFSNSRSEMNVSTLELGDSALYLCASSWDRGGEKLFFGSGTQLSVL.

In this sample, this clone turned up a few times. The rearrangement links TRBV7-2 to TRBJ2-3; TRBD1 agrees at 12 bases. The CDR3 spans 16 residues. J lost 5 bases, V lost 4 bases, and 7 bases had no gene match. Germline V CDR1 and CDR2: SGHTA, FQGNSA. CDR3 region: CASSSGQGADIDTQYF. In DNA form, the CDR3 reads TGTGCCAGCAGCTCGGGACAGGGGGCGGACATAGATACGCAGTATTTT.

This chain connects TRBV30 to TRBJ1-1, with 7 bases fitting TRBD1. Unmatched junction bases numbered 3, after V lost 2 bases and J lost 3 bases. The CDR3 runs 13 residues. Germline assignment: CDR1 GTSNPN and CDR2 SVGIG (reference sequence). The CDR3 protein is CAWSLQGDTEAFF. For the CDR3, the DNA is TGTGCCTGGAGTCTCCAGGGGGACACTGAAGCTTTCTTT.

The V gene is TRBV18, the J gene TRBJ2-3, with 8 bases lining up with TRBD1. The CDR3 sequence is 17 residues long. Trimming removed 2 bases from V and 2 bases from J; junction bases left unmatched: 9. Germline V gene sequence: CDR1 KGHSH, CDR2 LQKENI. CDR3: CASSPSSGQGSTDTQYF. CDR3 bases: TGTGCCAGCTCACCATCTTCCGGACAGGGATCCACAGATACGCAGTATTTT.

This clone was seen more than once but under ten times. The chain links TRBV19 to TRBJ1-5; TRBD1 agrees at 7 bases. Unmatched junction bases numbered 6, after V lost 11 bases and J lost 2 bases. Germline assignment: CDR1 LNHDA and CDR2 SQIVND (reference sequence). The CDR3 contains 13 residues. The DNA of the CDR3 is TGTGCCTCAGGGACAGTGGGCAATCAGCCCCAGCATTTT. This encodes CASGTVGNQPQHF.

This clone was seen a few times. J is TRBJ1-4 and V is TRBV11-2, with 7 bases identical to TRBD1. Germline lookup yields CDR1 SGHAT and CDR2 FQNNGV. The CDR3 sequence is 15 residues long. Germline trimming cut 3 bases from V and 5 bases from J; bases unmatched to any gene: 6. CDR3 residues: CASSFFGTENEKLFF. CDR3 DNA: TGTGCCAGCAGCTTTTTCGGGACAGAAAATGAAAAACTGTTTTTT. Using reference TRBV11-2 and TRBJ1-4 for the parts outside the CDR3, the full variable domain is EAGVAQSPRYKIIEKRQSVAFWCNPISGHATLYWYQQILGQGPKLLIQFQNNGVVDDSQLPKDRFSAERLKGVDSTLKIQPAKLEDSAVYLCASSFFGTENEKLFFGSGTQLSVL.

The CDR3 DNA reads TGTGCCAGCAGTCTAGCGTTGGGCGAGCAGTACTTC. As protein: CASSLALGEQYF. V gene TRBV2 combines with J gene TRBJ2-7, with D perhaps TRBD2 (6 bases). Trimming cost V 5 bases and J 6 bases, with 11 bases left between them. This CDR3 comprises 12 residues. CDR1 and CDR2 (germline): SNHLY, FYNNEI.

V is TRBV19 and J is TRBJ1-2; D is ambiguous. Trimming removed 8 bases from V and 7 bases from J, with 17 bases in between. Germline V gene lookup returns CDR1 LNHDA and CDR2 SQIVND (reference sequence). The CDR3 extends over 13 amino acids. For the CDR3, the DNA is TGTGCCAGTTCCGGAGCTCGTTCGTCTGGCTACACCTTC. It specifies CASSGARSSGYTF.

The V and J genes are TRBV12-2 and TRBJ2-7; the D call in the table, TRBD2, was not verified against the DNA. TRBV12-2 corresponds to a pseudogene. There are 19 residues in the CDR3. CDR3 nucleotide sequence: TGTGCAAGTCGCTTAGAACTCATAGCTCTTGGCGGAGAAACGTACGAGCAGTACTTC. It specifies CASRLELIALGGETYEQYF.

V and J are TRBV7-2 and TRBJ1-2; D gene uncertain. Germline V gene sequence: CDR1 SGHTA, CDR2 FQGNSA. Trimming left V 4 bases short and J 4 bases short, with 4 bases between. The CDR3 sequence is 11 residues long. As DNA, the CDR3 is TGTGCCAGCAGCTCCGTCTATGGCTACACCTTC. Translated, it gives CASSSVYGYTF.